The present T cell receptor beta chain was sequenced within a study of PD-1 blockade in classical Hodgkin lymphoma. Every patient experienced relapse after autologous stem cell transplantation, and brentuximab vedotin exposure varied. Trimming pared 2 bases from V and 4 bases from J, leaving 8 bases between. CDR1 is MDHEN, CDR2 SYDVKM, per germline. The CDR3 is 13 amino acids. Here immunoSEQ multiplex PCR was the method, and the copy in TCRdb shows in-frame clones only, minus some. The data hold tens of thousands of clones, with over 60% observed a single time. The clonotype originates from a human donor with classical Hodgkin lymphoma. The gene calls are TRBV28 and TRBJ1-2; D is uncertain. The specimen comprised peripheral blood mononuclear cells (PBMCs), sampled before the second cycle of nivolumab. The CDR3 region has the DNA TGTGCCAGCAGTTTAGAGGCGTTCTATGGCTACACCTTC. Encoded protein: CASSLEAFYGYTF.